These T cell receptor beta chains were read from a single sample in a study of OX40 agonist ivuxolimab in advanced cancers. The assay was immunoSEQ multiplex PCR, and TCRdb's table has in-frame clones only and misses some. The data show 60,000 to 75,000 clones, roughly 90% seen once. The sequences come from CD4+ or CD8+ T cells sorted from blood, collected in a trial of the OX40 agonist ivuxolimab. Receptors were obtained from an adult with an advanced solid tumor such as melanoma, head and neck, liver or kidney cancer. The CDR3 runs from the conserved cysteine through the conserved F or W. A D gene is named only where the DNA matches it firmly. Clone size is not always given. Where it is, it says once, few, many or a class for expanded clones.

>-|TRBJ1-5|TRBV7-2|13|-
CASSLGADQPQHF
TGTGCCAGCAGCTTAGGGGCTGATCAGCCCCAGCATTTT
>-|TRBJ1-4|TRBV5-6|16|-
CASSLAGTGTNEKLFF
TGTGCCAGCAGCTTGGCTGGCACAGGCACTAATGAAAAACTGTTTTTT
>TRBD1|TRBJ2-7|TRBV28|13|-
CASSWTGSNEQYF
TGTGCCAGCAGTTGGACAGGGAGCAACGAGCAGTACTTC
>TRBD2|TRBJ2-5|TRBV7-3|13|-
CASSWTREETQYF
TGTGCCAGCAGTTGGACTAGAGAAGAGACCCAGTACTTC
>-|TRBJ1-5|TRBV7-9|16|few
CASSSSQTGLNQPQHF
TGTGCCAGCAGCTCATCCCAAACAGGGCTTAATCAGCCCCAGCATTTT
>-|TRBJ1-2|TRBV7-2|13|-
CASSFREDYGYTF
TGTGCCAGCAGCTTCCGGGAAGACTATGGCTACACCTTC
>-|TRBJ2-3|TRBV2|13|few
CARPSQGEDTQYF
TGTGCCAGACCCTCACAGGGTGAGGATACGCAGTATTTT
>-|TRBJ2-2|TRBV2|15|-
CASSEQTESTGELFF
TGTGCCAGCAGTGAACAGACAGAAAGTACCGGGGAGCTGTTTTTT
>-|TRBJ1-1|TRBV10-3|12|-
CAISPGGTEAFF
TGTGCCATCAGTCCGGGTGGGACTGAAGCTTTCTTT
>-|TRBJ2-7|TRBV14|12|once
CASSLGVGVQYF
TGTGCCAGCAGCCTAGGGGTGGGCGTACAGTACTTC
>-|TRBJ1-2|TRBV12-2|17|-
CASRLALGRNPRYGYTF
TGTGCAAGTCGCTTAGCGCTCGGGCGGAACCCCCGGTATGGCTACACCTTC
>-|TRBJ2-5|TRBV11-2|13|-
CASSLELYETQYF
TGTGCCAGCAGCTTAGAATTATATGAGACCCAGTACTTC
>-|TRBJ1-3|TRBV19|15|once
CASSGRASAGNTIYF
TGTGCCAGTAGTGGCAGGGCATCGGCTGGAAACACCATATATTTT
>-|TRBJ1-3|TRBV18|15|-
CASSPSTGPGNTIYF
TGTGCCAGCTCACCATCAACAGGGCCCGGAAACACCATATATTTT
>-|TRBJ1-5|TRBV28|15|once
CASKTWQVSNQPQHF
TGTGCCAGCAAAACGTGGCAGGTTAGCAATCAGCCCCAGCATTTT
>-|TRBJ2-7|TRBV29-1|12|-
CSVEGRADEQYF
TGCAGCGTTGAAGGCAGGGCGGACGAGCAGTACTTC
>-|TRBJ2-5|TRBV6-6|14|-
CASSYGDLQETQYF
TGTGCCAGCAGTTACGGGGACTTACAAGAGACCCAGTACTTC
>-|TRBJ2-3|TRBV19|15|-
CASRRQALSTDTQYF
TGTGCCAGTAGACGACAGGCCCTTAGCACAGATACGCAGTATTTT
>-|TRBJ2-7|TRBV28|12|-
CASSALLEEQYF
TGTGCCAGCAGTGCCCTACTAGAGGAGCAGTACTTC
>TRBD1|TRBJ2-1|TRBV14|16|-
CASSLPGTGPYNEQFF
TGTGCCAGCAGCCTACCCGGGACAGGCCCTTACAATGAGCAGTTCTTC
>TRBD1|TRBJ2-3|TRBV19|17|-
CASSNNNRGRFAYTQYF
TGTGCCAGTAGTAATAATAACAGGGGGCGGTTCGCCTATACGCAGTATTTT
>TRBD2|TRBJ2-7|TRBV5-8|15|-
CASSKGLAGAYEQYF
TGTGCCAGCAGCAAAGGACTAGCGGGAGCCTACGAGCAGTACTTC
>TRBD2|TRBJ2-3|TRBV5-3|19|-
CARSWRGRLAGPYTDTQYF
TGTGCCAGAAGCTGGAGGGGCCGACTAGCGGGCCCCTACACAGATACGCAGTATTTT
>TRBD1|TRBJ2-7|TRBV7-2|14|-
CASSSGTGFYEQYF
TGTGCCAGCAGCTCCGGGACAGGGTTTTACGAGCAGTACTTC